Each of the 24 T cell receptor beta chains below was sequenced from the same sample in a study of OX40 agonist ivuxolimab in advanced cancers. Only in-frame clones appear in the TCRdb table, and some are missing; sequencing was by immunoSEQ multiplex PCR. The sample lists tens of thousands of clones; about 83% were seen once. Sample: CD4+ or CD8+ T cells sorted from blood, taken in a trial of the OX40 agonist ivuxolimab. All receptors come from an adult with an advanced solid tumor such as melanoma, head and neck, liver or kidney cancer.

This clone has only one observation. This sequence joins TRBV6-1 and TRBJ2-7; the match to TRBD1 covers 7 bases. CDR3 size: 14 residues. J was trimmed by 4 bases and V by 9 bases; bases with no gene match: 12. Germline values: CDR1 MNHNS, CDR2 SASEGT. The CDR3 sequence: CASWEGGNRYEQYF. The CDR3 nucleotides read TGTGCCAGTTGGGAAGGGGGCAATAGGTACGAGCAGTACTTC.

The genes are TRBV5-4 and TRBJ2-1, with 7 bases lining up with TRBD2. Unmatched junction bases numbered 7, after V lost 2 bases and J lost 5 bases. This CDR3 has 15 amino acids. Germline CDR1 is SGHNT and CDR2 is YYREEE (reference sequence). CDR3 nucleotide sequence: TGTGCCAGCAGCTTCGTCGCGGGGGATCACAATGAGCAGTTCTTC. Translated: CASSFVAGDHNEQFF. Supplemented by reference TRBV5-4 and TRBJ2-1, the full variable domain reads ETGVTQSPTHLIKTRGQQVTLRCSSQSGHNTVSWYQQALGQGPQFIFQYYREEENGRGNFPPRFSGLQFPNYSSELNVNALELDDSALYLCASSFVAGDHNEQFFGPGTRLTVL.

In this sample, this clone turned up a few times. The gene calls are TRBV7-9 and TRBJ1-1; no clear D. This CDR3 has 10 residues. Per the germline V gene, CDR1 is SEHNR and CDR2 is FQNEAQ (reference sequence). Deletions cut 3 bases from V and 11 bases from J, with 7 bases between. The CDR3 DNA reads TGTGCCAGCAGCTTGCGGTATGCTTTCTTT. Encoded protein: CASSLRYAFF.

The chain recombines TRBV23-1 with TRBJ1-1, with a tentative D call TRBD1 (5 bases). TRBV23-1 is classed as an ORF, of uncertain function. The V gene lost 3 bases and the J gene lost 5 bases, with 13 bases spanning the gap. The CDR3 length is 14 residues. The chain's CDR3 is CASSQGGGSTEAFF. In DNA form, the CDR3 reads TGCGCCAGCAGTCAGGGCGGGGGAAGTACTGAAGCTTTCTTT.

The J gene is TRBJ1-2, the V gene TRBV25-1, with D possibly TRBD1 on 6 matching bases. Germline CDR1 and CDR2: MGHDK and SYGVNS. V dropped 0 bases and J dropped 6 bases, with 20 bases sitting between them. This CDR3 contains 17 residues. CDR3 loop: CASSEYIYPEAGDGYTF. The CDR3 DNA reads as TGTGCCAGCAGTGAATATATCTATCCGGAGGCAGGGGATGGCTACACCTTC.

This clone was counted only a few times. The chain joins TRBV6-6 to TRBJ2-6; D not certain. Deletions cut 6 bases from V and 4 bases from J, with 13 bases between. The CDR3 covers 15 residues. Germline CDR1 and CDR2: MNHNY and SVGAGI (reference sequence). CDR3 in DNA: TGTGCCAGCAGCCAGTACATCGGAGGGGCCAACGTCCTGACTTTC. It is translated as CASSQYIGGANVLTF.

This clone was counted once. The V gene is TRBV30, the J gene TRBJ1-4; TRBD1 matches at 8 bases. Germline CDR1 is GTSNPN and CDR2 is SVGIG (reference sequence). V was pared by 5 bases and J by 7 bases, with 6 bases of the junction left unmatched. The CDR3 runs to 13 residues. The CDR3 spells CAWEDRGGEKLFF. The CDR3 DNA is TGTGCCTGGGAAGACAGGGGTGGTGAAAAACTGTTTTTT.

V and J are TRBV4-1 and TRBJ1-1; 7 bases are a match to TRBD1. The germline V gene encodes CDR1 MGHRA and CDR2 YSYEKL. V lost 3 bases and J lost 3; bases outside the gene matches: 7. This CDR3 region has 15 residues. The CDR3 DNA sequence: TGCGCCAGCAGCCAGGCCAGGGGGGGGCACACTGAAGCTTTCTTT. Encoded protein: CASSQARGGHTEAFF.

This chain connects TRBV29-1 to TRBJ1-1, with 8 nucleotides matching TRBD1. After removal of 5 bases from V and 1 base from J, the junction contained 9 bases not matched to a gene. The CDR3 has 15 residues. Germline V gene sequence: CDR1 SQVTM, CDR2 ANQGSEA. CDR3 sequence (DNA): TGCAGCGTTCCACAGGGAGGACAGGGGAACACTGAAGCTTTCTTT. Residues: CSVPQGGQGNTEAFF.

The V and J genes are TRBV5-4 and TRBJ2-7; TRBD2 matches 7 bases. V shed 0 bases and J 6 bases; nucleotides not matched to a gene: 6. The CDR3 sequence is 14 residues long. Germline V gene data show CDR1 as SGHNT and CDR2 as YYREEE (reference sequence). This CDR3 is CASSLGTGGLEQYF. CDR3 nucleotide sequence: TGTGCCAGCAGCTTGGGTACGGGAGGTCTCGAGCAGTACTTC.

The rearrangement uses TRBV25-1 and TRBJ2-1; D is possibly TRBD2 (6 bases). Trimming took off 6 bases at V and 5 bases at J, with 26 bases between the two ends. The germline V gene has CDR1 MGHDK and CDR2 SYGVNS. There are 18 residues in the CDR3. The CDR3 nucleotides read TGTGCCAGCAGGGGGATAACCGGGGGACCAGGAGGAGACAATGAGCAGTTCTTC. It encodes CASRGITGGPGGDNEQFF.

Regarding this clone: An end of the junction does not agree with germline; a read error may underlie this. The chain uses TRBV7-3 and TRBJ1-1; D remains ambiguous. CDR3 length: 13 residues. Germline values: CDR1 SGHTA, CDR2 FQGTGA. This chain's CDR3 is CASSLTEHTEAFF. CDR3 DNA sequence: TGTGCCAGCAGCCTAACAGAACACACTGAAGCTTTCTTT.

DNA of the CDR3: TGTGCCAGCACCCAGCGACGGGAGACCCAGTACTTC. Protein product: CASTQRRETQYF. V and J are TRBV5-8 and TRBJ2-5; no clear D. Trimming cost V 6 bases and J 5 bases, with 11 bases left between them. The CDR3 loop spans 12 amino acids. Germline CDR1 reads SGHTS; CDR2 reads YDEGEE.

For the CDR3, the DNA is TGCGCCAGCAGCCATCCCCTCCGAGGGGCCTCCATGGACGAGCAGTACTTC. It specifies CASSHPLRGASMDEQYF. The chain carries TRBV4-1 and TRBJ2-5, with D perhaps TRBD1 or TRBD2 (5 bases each). With the DNA end fitting TRBJ2-7 better, the J assignment may be wrong. This CDR3 contains 17 residues. Germline V lookup: CDR1 MGHRA, CDR2 YSYEKL.

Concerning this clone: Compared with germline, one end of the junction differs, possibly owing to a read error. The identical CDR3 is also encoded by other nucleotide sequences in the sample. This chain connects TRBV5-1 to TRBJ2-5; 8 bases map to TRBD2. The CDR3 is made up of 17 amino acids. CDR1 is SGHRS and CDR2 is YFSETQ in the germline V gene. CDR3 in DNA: TGTGCCAGCAGCTTCTCAGCGGGAGTTACGTACCAAGAGACCCAGTACTTC. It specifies CASSFSAGVTYQETQYF.

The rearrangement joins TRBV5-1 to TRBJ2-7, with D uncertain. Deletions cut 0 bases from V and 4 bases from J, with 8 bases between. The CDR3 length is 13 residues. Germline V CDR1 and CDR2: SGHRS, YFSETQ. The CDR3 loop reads CASSLALSYEQYF. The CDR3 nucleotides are TGCGCCAGCAGCTTGGCCCTGAGTTACGAGCAGTACTTC.

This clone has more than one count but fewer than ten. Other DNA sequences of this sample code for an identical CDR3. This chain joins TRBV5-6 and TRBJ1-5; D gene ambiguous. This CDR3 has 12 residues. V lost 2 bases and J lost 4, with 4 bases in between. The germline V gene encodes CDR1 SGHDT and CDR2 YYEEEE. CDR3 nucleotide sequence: TGTGCCAGCAGCTTAAGTAATCAGCCCCAGCATTTT. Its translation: CASSLSNQPQHF.

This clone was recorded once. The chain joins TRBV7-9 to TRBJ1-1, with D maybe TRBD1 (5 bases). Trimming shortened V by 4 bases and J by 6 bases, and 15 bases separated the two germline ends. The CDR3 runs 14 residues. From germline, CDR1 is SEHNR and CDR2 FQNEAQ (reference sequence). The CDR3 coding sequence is TGTGCCAGCAGCTCCATAACGCGGGGCCCTGAAGCTTTCTTT. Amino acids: CASSSITRGPEAFF.

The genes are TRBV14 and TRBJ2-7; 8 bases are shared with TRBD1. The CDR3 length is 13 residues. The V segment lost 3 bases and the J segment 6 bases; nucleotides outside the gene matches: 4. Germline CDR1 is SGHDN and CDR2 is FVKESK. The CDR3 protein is CASSQDRASEQYF. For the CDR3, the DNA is TGTGCCAGCAGCCAGGACAGGGCGAGCGAGCAGTACTTC.

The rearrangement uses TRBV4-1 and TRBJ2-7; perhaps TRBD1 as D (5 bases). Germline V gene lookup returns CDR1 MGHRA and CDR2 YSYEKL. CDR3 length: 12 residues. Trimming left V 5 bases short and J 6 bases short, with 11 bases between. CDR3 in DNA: TGCGCCAGCAGCTATAGGGGTGGCGAGCAGTACTTC. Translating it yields CASSYRGGEQYF.

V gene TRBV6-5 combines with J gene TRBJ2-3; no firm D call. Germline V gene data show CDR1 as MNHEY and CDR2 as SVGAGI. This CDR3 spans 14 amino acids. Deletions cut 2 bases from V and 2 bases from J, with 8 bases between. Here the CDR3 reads CASSYDRFTDTQYF. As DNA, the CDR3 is TGTGCCAGCAGTTACGACCGATTCACAGATACGCAGTATTTT.

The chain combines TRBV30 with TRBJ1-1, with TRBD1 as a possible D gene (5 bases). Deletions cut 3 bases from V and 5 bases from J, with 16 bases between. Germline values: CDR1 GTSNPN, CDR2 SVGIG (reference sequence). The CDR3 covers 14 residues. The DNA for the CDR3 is TGTGCCTGGAGCCTCGGGGCCTCCAATACTGAAGCTTTCTTT. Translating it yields CAWSLGASNTEAFF.

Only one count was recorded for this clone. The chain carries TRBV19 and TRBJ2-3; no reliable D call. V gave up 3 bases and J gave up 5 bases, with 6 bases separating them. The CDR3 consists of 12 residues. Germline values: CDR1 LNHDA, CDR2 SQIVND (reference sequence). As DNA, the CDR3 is TGTGCCAGTAGTATTCCGGGAGATACGCAGTATTTT. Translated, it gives CASSIPGDTQYF.

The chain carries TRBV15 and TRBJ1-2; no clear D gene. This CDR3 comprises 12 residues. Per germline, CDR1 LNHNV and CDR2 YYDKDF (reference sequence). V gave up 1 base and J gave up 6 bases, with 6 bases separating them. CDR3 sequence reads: CATSRGSNGYTF. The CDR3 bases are TGTGCCACCAGCAGAGGATCAAATGGCTACACCTTC.